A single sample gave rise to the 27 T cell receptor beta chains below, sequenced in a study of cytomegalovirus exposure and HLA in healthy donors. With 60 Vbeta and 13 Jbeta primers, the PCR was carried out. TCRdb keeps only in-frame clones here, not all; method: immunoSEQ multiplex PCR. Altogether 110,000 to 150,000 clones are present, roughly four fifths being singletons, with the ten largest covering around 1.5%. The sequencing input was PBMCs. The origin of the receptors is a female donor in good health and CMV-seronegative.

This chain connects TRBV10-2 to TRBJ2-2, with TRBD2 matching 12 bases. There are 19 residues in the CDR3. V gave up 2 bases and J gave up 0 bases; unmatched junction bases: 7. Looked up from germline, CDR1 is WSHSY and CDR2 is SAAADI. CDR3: CASSERKLAGGSNTGELFF. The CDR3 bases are TGCGCCAGCAGTGAGAGGAAACTAGCGGGGGGATCGAACACCGGGGAGCTGTTTTTT.

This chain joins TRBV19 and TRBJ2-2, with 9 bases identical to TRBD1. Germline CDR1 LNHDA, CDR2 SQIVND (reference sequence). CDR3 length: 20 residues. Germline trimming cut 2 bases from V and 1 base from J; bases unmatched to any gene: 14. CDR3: CASSIRWRDRDKVNTGELFF. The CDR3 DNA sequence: TGTGCCAGTAGTATACGATGGAGGGACAGGGACAAAGTGAACACCGGGGAGCTGTTTTTT. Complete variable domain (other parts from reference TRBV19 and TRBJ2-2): DGGITQSPKYLFRKEGQNVTLSCEQNLNHDAMYWYRQDPGQGLRLIYYSQIVNDFQKGDIAEGYSVSREKKESFPLTVTSAQKNPTAFYLCASSIRWRDRDKVNTGELFFGEGSRLTVL.

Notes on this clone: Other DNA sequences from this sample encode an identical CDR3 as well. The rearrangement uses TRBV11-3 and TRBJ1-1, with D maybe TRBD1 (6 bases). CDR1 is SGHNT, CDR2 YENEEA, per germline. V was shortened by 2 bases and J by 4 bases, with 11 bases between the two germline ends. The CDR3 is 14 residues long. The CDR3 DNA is TGTGCCAGCAGCTTAAGGGGGGGCGGCACTGAAGCTTTCTTT. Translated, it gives CASSLRGGGTEAFF.

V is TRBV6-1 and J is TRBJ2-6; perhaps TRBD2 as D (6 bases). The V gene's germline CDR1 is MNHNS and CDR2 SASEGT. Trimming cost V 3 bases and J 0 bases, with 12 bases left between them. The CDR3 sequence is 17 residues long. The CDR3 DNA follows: TGTGCCAGCAGTGAGGGGGGACCGCTCTCTGGGGCCAACGTCCTGACTTTC. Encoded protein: CASSEGGPLSGANVLTF.

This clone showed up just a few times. The CDR3 is CASSFRDYLNTGELFF. CDR3 nucleotide sequence: TGTGCCAGCAGTTTCAGGGACTACCTGAACACCGGGGAGCTGTTTTTT. This rearrangement joins TRBV28 to TRBJ2-2, with 7 bases that match TRBD2. The length of the CDR3 is 16 residues. CDR1 and CDR2 from the germline V gene are MDHEN and SYDVKM. V lost 3 bases and J lost 1; bases outside the gene matches: 5.

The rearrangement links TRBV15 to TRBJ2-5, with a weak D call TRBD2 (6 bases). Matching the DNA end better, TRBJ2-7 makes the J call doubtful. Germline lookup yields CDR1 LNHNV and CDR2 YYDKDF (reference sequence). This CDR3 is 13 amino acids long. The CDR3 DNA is TGTGCCACCAGCAGAGTGGAGGGATCCGAGCAGTACTTC. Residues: CATSRVEGSEQYF.

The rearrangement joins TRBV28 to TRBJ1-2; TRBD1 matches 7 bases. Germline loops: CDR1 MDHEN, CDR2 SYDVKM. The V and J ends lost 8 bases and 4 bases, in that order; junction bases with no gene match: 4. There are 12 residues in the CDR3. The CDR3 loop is CASAQGGYGYTF. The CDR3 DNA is TGTGCCAGCGCTCAGGGGGGCTATGGCTACACCTTC.

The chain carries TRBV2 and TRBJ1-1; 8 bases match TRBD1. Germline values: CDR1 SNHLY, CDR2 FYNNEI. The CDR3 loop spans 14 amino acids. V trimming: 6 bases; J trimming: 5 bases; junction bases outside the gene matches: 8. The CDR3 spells CASSEQGVGTEAFF. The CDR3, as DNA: TGTGCCAGCAGCGAACAGGGGGTAGGGACTGAAGCTTTCTTT. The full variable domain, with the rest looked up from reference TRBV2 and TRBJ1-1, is EPEVTQTPSHQVTQMGQEVILRCVPISNHLYFYWYRQILGQKVEFLVSFYNNEISEKSEIFDDQFSVERPDGSNFTLKIRSTKLEDSAMYFCASSEQGVGTEAFFGQGTRLTVV.

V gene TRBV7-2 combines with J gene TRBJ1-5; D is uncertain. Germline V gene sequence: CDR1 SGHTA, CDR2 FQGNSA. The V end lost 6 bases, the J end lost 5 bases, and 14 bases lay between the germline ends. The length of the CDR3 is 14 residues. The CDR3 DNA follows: TGTGCCAGCAGTAGTGGGTTTGGGCATCAGCCCCAGCATTTT. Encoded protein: CASSSGFGHQPQHF.

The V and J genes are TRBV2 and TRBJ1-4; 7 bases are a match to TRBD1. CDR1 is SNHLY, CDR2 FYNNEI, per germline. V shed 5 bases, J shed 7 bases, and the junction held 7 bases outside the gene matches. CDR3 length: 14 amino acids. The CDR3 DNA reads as TGTGCCAGCAGTCCGGGACAGAGGGGTGAAAAACTGTTTTTT. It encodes CASSPGQRGEKLFF.

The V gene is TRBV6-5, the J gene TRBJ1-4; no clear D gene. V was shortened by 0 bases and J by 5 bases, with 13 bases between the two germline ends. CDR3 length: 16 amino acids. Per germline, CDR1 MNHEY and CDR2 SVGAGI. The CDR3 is CASSYSIGRLNEKLFF. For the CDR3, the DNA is TGTGCCAGCAGTTACTCGATAGGCAGGCTCAATGAAAAACTGTTTTTT.

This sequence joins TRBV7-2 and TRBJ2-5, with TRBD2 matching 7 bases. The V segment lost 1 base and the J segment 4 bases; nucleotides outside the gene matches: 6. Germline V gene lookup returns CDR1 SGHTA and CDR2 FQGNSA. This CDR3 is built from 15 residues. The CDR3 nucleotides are TGTGCCAGCAGCTTAGGGGGGGGATTTGTAGAGACCCAGTACTTC. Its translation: CASSLGGGFVETQYF.

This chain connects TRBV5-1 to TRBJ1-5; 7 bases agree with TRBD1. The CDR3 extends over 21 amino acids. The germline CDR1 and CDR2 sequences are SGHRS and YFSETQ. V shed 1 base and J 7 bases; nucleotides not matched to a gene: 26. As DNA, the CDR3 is TGCGCCAGCAGCTTGTTTCCCACCGGTTTCAGGGCAGGTCAGGGGGGACAGCCCCAGCATTTT. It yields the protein CASSLFPTGFRAGQGGQPQHF.

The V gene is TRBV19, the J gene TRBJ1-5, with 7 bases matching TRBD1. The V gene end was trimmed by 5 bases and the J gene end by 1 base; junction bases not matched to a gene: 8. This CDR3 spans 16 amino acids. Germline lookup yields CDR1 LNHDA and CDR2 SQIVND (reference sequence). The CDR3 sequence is CASSLLRDRSNQPQHF. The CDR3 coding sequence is TGTGCCAGTAGTCTCCTCCGGGACAGAAGCAATCAGCCCCAGCATTTT.

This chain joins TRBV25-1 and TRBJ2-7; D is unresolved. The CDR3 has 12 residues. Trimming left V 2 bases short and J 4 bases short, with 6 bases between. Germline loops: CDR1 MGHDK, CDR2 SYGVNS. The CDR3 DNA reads TGTGCCAGCAGTGAACGGTTGTACGAGCAGTACTTC. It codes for CASSERLYEQYF.

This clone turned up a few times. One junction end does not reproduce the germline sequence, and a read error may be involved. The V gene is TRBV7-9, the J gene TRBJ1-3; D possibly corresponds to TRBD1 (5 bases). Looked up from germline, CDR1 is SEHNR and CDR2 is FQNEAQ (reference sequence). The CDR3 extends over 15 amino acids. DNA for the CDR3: TGTTCCAGCAGCAGTGGGGGACTCTCTGGAAACACCATATATTTT. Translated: CSSSSGGLSGNTIYF.

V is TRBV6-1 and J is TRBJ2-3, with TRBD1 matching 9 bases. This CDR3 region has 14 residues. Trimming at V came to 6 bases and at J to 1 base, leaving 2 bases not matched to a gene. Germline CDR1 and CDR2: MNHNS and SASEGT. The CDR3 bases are TGTGCCAGCAGAAGGACAGGGGGCACAGATACGCAGTATTTT. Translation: CASRRTGGTDTQYF.

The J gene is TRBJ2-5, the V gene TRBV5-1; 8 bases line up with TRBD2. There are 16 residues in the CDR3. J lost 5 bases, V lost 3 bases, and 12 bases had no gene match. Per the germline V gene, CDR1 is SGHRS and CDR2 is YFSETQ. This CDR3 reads CASSSPTSDGGETQYF. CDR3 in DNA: TGCGCCAGCAGCTCACCGACTAGCGACGGGGGGGAGACCCAGTACTTC.

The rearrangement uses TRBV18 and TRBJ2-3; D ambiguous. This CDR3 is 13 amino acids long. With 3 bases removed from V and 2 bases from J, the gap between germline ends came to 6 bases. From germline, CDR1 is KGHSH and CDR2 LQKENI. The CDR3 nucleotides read TGTGCCAGCTCACCCCTATCCACAGATACGCAGTATTTT. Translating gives CASSPLSTDTQYF.

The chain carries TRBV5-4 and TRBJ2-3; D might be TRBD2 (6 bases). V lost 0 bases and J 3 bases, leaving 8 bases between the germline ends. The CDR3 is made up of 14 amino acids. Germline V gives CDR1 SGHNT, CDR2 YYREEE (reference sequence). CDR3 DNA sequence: TGTGCCAGCAGCTTGGGGGGGGAGACAGATACGCAGTATTTT. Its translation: CASSLGGETDTQYF.

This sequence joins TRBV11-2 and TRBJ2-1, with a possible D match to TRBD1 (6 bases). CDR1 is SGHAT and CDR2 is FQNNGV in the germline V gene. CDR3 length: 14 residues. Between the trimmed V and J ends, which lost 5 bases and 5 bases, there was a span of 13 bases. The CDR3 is CASSPARQDNEQFF. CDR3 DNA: TGTGCCAGCAGCCCAGCCAGACAGGACAATGAGCAGTTCTTC.

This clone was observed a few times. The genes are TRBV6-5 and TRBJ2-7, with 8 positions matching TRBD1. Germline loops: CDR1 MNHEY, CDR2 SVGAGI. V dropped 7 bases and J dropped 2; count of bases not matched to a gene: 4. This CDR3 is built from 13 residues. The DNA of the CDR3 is TGTGCCAGCACGGGACAGGCTCCCTACGAGCAGTACTTC. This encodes CASTGQAPYEQYF.

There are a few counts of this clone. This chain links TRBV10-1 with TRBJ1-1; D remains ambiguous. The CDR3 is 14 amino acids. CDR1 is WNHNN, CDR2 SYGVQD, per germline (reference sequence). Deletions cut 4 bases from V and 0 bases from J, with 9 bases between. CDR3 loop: CASSGGPVNTEAFF. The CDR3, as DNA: TGCGCCAGCAGTGGAGGGCCAGTGAACACTGAAGCTTTCTTT.

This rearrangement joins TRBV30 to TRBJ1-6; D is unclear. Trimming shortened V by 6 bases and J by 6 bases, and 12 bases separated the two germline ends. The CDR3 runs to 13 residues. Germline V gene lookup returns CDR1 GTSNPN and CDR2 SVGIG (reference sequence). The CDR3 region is CACERQRNSPLHF. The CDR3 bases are TGTGCCTGTGAGCGGCAGCGTAATTCACCCCTCCACTTT. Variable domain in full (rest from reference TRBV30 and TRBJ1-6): SQTIHQWPATLVQPVGSPLSLECTVEGTSNPNLYWYRQAAGRGLQLLFYSVGIGQISSEVPQNLSASRPQDRQFILSSKKLLLSDSGFYLCACERQRNSPLHFGNGTRLTVT.

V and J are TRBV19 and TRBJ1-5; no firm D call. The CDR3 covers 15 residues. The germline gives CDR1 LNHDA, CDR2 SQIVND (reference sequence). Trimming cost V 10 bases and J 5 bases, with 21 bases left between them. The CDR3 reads CATNGPGSLYQPQHF. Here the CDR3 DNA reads TGTGCCACCAATGGTCCGGGGTCCTTATATCAGCCCCAGCATTTT.

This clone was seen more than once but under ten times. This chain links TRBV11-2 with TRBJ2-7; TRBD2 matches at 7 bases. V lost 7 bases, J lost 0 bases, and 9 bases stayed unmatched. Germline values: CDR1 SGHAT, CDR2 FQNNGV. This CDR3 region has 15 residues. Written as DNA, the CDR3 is TGTGCCAGCACCGGGGGAGGGCCATCCTCCTACGAGCAGTACTTC. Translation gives CASTGGGPSSYEQYF.

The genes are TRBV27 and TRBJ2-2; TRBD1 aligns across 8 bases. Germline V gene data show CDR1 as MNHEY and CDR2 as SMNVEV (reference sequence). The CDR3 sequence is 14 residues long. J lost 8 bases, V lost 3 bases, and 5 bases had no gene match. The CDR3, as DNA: TGTGCCAGCAGTTTCCAGACAGGGGTTGGGGAGCTGTTTTTT. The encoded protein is CASSFQTGVGELFF.